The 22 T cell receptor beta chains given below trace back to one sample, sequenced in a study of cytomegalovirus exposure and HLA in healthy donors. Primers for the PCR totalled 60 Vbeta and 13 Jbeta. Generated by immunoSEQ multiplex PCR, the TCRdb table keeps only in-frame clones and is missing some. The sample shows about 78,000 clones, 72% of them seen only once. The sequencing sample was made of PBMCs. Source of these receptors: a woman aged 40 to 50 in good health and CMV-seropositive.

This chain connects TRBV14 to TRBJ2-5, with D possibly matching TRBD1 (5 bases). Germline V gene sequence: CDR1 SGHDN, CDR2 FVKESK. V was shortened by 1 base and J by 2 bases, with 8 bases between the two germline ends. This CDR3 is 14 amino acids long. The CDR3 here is CASSQVAGQETQYF. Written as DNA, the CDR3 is TGTGCCAGCAGCCAAGTGGCAGGGCAAGAGACCCAGTACTTC.

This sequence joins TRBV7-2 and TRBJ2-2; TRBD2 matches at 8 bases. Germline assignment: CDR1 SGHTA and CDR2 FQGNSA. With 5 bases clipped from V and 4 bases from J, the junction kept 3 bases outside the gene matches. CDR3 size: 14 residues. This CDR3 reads CASSPGGRTGELFF. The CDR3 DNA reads TGTGCCAGCAGCCCGGGGGGGCGCACCGGGGAGCTGTTTTTT.

The CDR3 sequence: CASSLAGFSTQYF. The CDR3 DNA reads TGCGCCAGCAGCTTGGCCGGGTTCTCTACGCAGTATTTT. The chain is built from TRBV5-1 and TRBJ2-3; D is ambiguous. The V end lost 0 bases, the J end lost 8 bases, and 10 bases lay between the germline ends. The CDR3 consists of 13 residues. The germline V gene has CDR1 SGHRS and CDR2 YFSETQ. Filled out from reference TRBV5-1 and TRBJ2-3, the complete variable domain reads KAGVTQTPRYLIKTRGQQVTLSCSPISGHRSVSWYQQTPGQGLQFLFEYFSETQRNKGNFPGRFSGRQFSNSRSEMNVSTLELGDSALYLCASSLAGFSTQYFGPGTRLTVL.

CDR3 sequence: CASSLARDTHEQYF. In DNA, the CDR3 is TGTGCCAGCAGCTTAGCTCGGGACACCCACGAGCAGTACTTC. V usage is TRBV7-2 and J usage is TRBJ2-7, with D possibly TRBD1 on 6 matching bases. V lost 0 bases to trimming and J lost 5 bases, with 11 bases between them. Germline values: CDR1 SGHTA, CDR2 FQGNSA. This CDR3 has 14 residues.

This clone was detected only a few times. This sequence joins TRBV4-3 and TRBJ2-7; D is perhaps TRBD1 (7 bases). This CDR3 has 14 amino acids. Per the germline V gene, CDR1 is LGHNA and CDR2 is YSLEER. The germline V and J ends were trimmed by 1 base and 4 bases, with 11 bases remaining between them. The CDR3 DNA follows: TGCGCCAGCAGCCAAGGGCGGGACAGATACGAGCAGTACTTC. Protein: CASSQGRDRYEQYF.

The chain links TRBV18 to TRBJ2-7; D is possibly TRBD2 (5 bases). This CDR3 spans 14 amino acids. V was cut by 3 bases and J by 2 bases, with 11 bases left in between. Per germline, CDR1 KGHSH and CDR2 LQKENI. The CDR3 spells CASSPPEGTYEQYF. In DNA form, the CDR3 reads TGTGCCAGCTCACCCCCAGAGGGCACCTACGAGCAGTACTTC.

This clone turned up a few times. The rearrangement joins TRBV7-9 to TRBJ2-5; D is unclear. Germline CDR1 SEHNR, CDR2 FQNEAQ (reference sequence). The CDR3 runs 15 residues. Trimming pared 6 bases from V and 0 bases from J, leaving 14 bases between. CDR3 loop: CASRPGRRNQETQYF. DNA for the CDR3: TGTGCCAGCAGACCAGGTCGACGAAACCAAGAGACCCAGTACTTC.

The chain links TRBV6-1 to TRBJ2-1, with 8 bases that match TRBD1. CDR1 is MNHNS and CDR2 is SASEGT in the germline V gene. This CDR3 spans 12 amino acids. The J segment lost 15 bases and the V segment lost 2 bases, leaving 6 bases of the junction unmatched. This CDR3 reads CASSELRTGTFF. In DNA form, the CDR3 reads TGTGCCAGCAGTGAACTCCGGACAGGGACGTTCTTC.

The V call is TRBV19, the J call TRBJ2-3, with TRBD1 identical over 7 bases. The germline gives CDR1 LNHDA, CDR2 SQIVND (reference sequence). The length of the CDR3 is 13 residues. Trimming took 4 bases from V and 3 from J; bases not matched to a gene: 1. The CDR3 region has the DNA TGTGCCAGTAGTAGACAGGGTACAGATACGCAGTATTTT. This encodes CASSRQGTDTQYF. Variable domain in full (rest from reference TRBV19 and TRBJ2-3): DGGITQSPKYLFRKEGQNVTLSCEQNLNHDAMYWYRQDPGQGLRLIYYSQIVNDFQKGDIAEGYSVSREKKESFPLTVTSAQKNPTAFYLCASSRQGTDTQYFGPGTRLTVL.

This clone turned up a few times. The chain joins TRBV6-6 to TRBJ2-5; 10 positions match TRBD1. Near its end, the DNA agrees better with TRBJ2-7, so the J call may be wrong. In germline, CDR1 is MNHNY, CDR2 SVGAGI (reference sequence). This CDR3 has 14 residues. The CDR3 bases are TGTGCCAGCACCTGGACAGGGGGAAACTACGAGCAGTACTTC. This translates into CASTWTGGNYEQYF.

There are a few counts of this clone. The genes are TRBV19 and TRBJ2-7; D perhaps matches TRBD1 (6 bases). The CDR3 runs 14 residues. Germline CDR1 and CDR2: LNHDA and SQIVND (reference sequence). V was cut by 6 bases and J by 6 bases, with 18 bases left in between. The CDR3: CASSPTGQTREQYF. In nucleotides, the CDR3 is TGTGCCAGTAGCCCAACGGGACAAACTCGCGAGCAGTACTTC. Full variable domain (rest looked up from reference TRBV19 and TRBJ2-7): DGGITQSPKYLFRKEGQNVTLSCEQNLNHDAMYWYRQDPGQGLRLIYYSQIVNDFQKGDIAEGYSVSREKKESFPLTVTSAQKNPTAFYLCASSPTGQTREQYFGPGTRLTVT.

DNA of the CDR3: TGTGCCAGCAGCCTAGGACAGATAAATGAGCAGTTCTTC. It is translated as CASSLGQINEQFF. This rearrangement joins TRBV2 to TRBJ2-1; maybe TRBD1 (6 bases). The CDR3 runs to 13 residues. V lost 6 bases and J 7 bases, leaving 13 bases between the germline ends. In germline, CDR1 is SNHLY, CDR2 FYNNEI. Based on the CDR3 plus reference TRBV2 and TRBJ2-1, the full variable domain is EPEVTQTPSHQVTQMGQEVILRCVPISNHLYFYWYRQILGQKVEFLVSFYNNEISEKSEIFDDQFSVERPDGSNFTLKIRSTKLEDSAMYFCASSLGQINEQFFGPGTRLTVL.

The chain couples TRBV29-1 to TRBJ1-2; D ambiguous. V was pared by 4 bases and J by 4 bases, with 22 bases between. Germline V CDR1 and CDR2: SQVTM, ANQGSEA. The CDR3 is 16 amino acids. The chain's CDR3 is CSVGPPGVELSYGYTF. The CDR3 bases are TGCAGCGTTGGCCCTCCCGGGGTTGAGCTTTCCTATGGCTACACCTTC.

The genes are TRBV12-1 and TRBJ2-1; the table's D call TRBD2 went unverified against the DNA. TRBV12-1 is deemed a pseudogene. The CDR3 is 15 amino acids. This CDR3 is CASSLSGTTYNEQFF. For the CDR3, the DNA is TGTGCCAGCAGCCTTAGCGGAACCACCTACAATGAGCAGTTCTTC.

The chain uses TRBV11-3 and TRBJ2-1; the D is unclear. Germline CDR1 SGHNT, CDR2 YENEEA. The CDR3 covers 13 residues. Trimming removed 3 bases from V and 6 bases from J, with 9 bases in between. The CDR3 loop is CASSFVPGNEQFF. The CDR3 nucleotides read TGTGCCAGCAGCTTTGTCCCGGGCAATGAGCAGTTCTTC.

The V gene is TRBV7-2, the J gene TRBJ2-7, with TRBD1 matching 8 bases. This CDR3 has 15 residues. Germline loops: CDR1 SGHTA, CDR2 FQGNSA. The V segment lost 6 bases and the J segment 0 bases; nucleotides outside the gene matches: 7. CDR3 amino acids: CASSFRTGSSYEQYF. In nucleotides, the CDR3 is TGTGCCAGCAGTTTTCGGACAGGGAGCTCCTACGAGCAGTACTTC.

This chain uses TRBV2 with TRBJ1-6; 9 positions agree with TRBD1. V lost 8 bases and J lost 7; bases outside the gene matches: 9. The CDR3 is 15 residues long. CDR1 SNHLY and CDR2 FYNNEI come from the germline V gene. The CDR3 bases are TGTGCCAGCGGCCGGGACAGGGTTCTAAATTCACCCCTCCACTTT. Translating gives CASGRDRVLNSPLHF. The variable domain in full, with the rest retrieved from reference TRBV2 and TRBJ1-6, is EPEVTQTPSHQVTQMGQEVILRCVPISNHLYFYWYRQILGQKVEFLVSFYNNEISEKSEIFDDQFSVERPDGSNFTLKIRSTKLEDSAMYFCASGRDRVLNSPLHFGNGTRLTVT.

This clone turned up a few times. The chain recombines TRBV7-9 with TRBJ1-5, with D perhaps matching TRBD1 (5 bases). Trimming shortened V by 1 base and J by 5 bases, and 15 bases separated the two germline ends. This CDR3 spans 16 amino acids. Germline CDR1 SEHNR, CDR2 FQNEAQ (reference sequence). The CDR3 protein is CASSLEAPGGDQPQHF. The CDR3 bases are TGTGCCAGCAGCTTAGAGGCGCCGGGGGGGGATCAGCCCCAGCATTTT.

The CDR3 sequence: CASSQGRGATDSPLHF. In nucleotides, the CDR3 is TGCGCCAGCAGCCAAGGTAGGGGTGCGACAGATTCACCCCTCCACTTT. The V call is TRBV4-1, the J call TRBJ1-6, with TRBD1 as a possible D gene (5 bases). V lost 1 base to trimming and J lost 8 bases, with 15 bases between them. The germline V gene encodes CDR1 MGHRA and CDR2 YSYEKL. This CDR3 spans 16 amino acids.

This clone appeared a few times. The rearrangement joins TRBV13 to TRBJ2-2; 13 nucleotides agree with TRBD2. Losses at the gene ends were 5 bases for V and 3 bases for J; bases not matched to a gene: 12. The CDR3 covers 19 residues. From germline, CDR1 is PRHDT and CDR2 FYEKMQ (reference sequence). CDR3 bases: TGTGCCAGCAGCCCCCGACTAGCGGGGGGTTTCGTGCACACCGGGGAGCTGTTTTTT. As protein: CASSPRLAGGFVHTGELFF.

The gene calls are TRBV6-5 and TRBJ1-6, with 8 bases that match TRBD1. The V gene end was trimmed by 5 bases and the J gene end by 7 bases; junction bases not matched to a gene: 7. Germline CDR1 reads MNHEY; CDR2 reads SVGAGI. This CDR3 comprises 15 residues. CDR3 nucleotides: TGTGCCAGCAGTACCCGGACAGGGTTGAATTCACCCCTCCACTTT. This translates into CASSTRTGLNSPLHF.

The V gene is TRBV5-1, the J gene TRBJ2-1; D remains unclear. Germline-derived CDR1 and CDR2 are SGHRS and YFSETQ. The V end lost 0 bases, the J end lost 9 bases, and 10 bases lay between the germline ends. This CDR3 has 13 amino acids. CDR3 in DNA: TGCGCCAGCAGCTTGGATTCGTGGCTTGAGCAGTTCTTC. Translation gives CASSLDSWLEQFF.